What follows are 7 T cell receptor beta chains derived from one specimen sequenced in a study of identical twins (dated by TCRdb to the mid-2010s). Receptor libraries were prepared by 5' RACE. TCRdb shows the sequencer as Illumina HiSeq 2000. The public reads were reanalyzed by TCRdb: fastp trimming at Q25, MiXCR alignment, in-frame beta chains only. All rows with the same CDR3 protein become a single entry with the most common DNA and genes. The sample contains 400,000 to 550,000 distinct CDR3 sequences, about 24% of them found a single time. The top ten clonotypes cover 2.9% of the sample. These data are also associated with another study on T cells expressing NK-cell markers.

Sequenced: CD4+ T cells sorted from blood. Source of these receptors: a woman aged 18 to 35 in good health.

This clonotype was seen more than once but under ten times. The V gene is TRBV7-6, the J gene TRBJ2-1, with D maybe TRBD2 (7 bases). V was cut by 4 bases and J by 8 bases, with 21 bases left in between. CDR3 length: 16 residues. The germline V gene has CDR1 SGHVS and CDR2 FNYEAQ. CDR3 sequence: CASSYLGGGQTDEQFF. In nucleotides, the CDR3 is TGTGCCAGCAGCTACTTAGGGGGAGGGCAGACCGATGAGCAGTTCTTC. The whole variable domain, filled in from reference TRBV7-6 and TRBJ2-1, reads GAGVSQSPRYKVTKRGQDVALRCDPISGHVSLYWYRQALGQGPEFLTYFNYEAQQDKSGLPNDRFSAERPEGSISTLTIQRTEQRDSAMYRCASSYLGGGQTDEQFFGPGTRLTVL.

This clonotype was detected only a few times. The CDR3 protein is CASSQEGVAFF. DNA of the CDR3: TGCGCCAGCAGCCAAGAGGGGGTCGCTTTCTTT. This rearrangement joins TRBV4-3 to TRBJ1-1, with D perhaps matching TRBD1 (5 bases). This CDR3 contains 11 residues. In germline, CDR1 is LGHNA, CDR2 YSLEER. Trimming removed 0 bases at V and 11 bases at J, with 7 bases between.

The chain couples TRBV6-5 to TRBJ1-2; D is undetermined. The germline CDR1 and CDR2 sequences are MNHEY and SVGAGI. There are 14 residues in the CDR3. V was cut by 2 bases and J by 3 bases, with 10 bases left in between. The CDR3 DNA follows: TGTGCCAGCAGTTACACCCTCATGGACTATGGCTACACCTTC. Translating it yields CASSYTLMDYGYTF.

The chain uses TRBV20-1 and TRBJ2-1; perhaps TRBD1 as D (5 bases). The length of the CDR3 is 15 residues. Germline V gene lookup returns CDR1 DFQATT and CDR2 SNEGSKA (reference sequence). V was trimmed by 4 bases and J by 3 bases, leaving 16 bases between them. CDR3 region: CSAIPPRRGYNEQFF. Here the CDR3 DNA reads TGCAGTGCTATCCCACCCAGAAGGGGCTACAATGAGCAGTTCTTC.

V and J are TRBV29-1 and TRBJ2-2; D is tentatively TRBD1 or TRBD2 (5 bases each). There are 17 residues in the CDR3. Germline CDR1 SQVTM, CDR2 ANQGSEA. With 4 bases removed from V and 0 bases from J, the gap between germline ends came to 18 bases. This chain's CDR3 is CSVGSRTGTPNTGELFF. CDR3 DNA sequence: TGCAGCGTTGGAAGCCGCACCGGGACGCCGAACACCGGGGAGCTGTTTTTT.

The V gene is TRBV20-1, the J gene TRBJ2-2, with D maybe TRBD2 (5 bases). Between the trimmed V and J ends, which lost 7 bases and 8 bases, there was a span of 11 bases. Germline CDR1 DFQATT, CDR2 SNEGSKA (reference sequence). The CDR3 covers 11 residues. CDR3 sequence: CSGSRGGELFF. The CDR3 DNA follows: TGCAGTGGCAGTCGGGGTGGGGAGCTGTTTTTT.

The chain uses TRBV5-1 and TRBJ1-5; TRBD1 is a possible D gene (5 bases). V lost 0 bases, J lost 3 bases, and 10 bases lay in between. The germline gives CDR1 SGHRS, CDR2 YFSETQ. This CDR3 spans 15 amino acids. The DNA of the CDR3 is TGCGCCAGCAGCTTGGGGGGACCTAACAATCAGCCCCAGCATTTT. Residues: CASSLGGPNNQPQHF.